The 17 T cell receptor beta chains reported below all come from one sample, sequenced in a study of cytomegalovirus exposure and HLA in healthy donors. Vbeta (60) and Jbeta (13) primers were used in the PCR. Profiled with immunoSEQ multiplex PCR; TCRdb holds only in-frame clones, not every one. The table has fewer than 140,000 clones, about 76% seen once. The sample was PBMCs. These receptors were collected from a woman between 45 and 65 years old in good health and CMV-seropositive.

The rearrangement joins TRBV19 to TRBJ1-1; no reliable D call. The V end was cut by 8 bases, the J end by 4 bases, with 14 bases between. Germline CDR1 is LNHDA and CDR2 is SQIVND (reference sequence). The CDR3 runs 13 residues. For the CDR3, the DNA is TGTGCCAGTGTCTTCACTCGCGGCACTGAAGCTTTCTTT. Its translation: CASVFTRGTEAFF.

On this clone: The junction shows a germline mismatch at one end, possibly a read error. The identical CDR3 is also encoded by other nucleotide sequences in the sample. The chain combines TRBV15 with TRBJ2-7; 7 nucleotides align to TRBD1. The germline gives CDR1 LNHNV, CDR2 YYDKDF (reference sequence). There are 15 residues in the CDR3. For the CDR3, the DNA is TGCGCCACCAGCAGAGATAGCAGGGGGAACTACGAGCAGTACTTC. Protein product: CATSRDSRGNYEQYF.

This clone was seen once. The V call is TRBV7-9, the J call TRBJ2-3, with D uncertain. V shed 5 bases and J shed 4 bases, with 10 bases lying between them. The germline CDR1 and CDR2 sequences are SEHNR and FQNEAQ (reference sequence). This CDR3 has 13 amino acids. The CDR3 nucleotides are TGTGCCAGCAGCCCATTGGGCGCAGATACGCAGTATTTT. Protein: CASSPLGADTQYF.

The chain combines TRBV5-6 with TRBJ2-1, with 13 bases lining up with TRBD2. The germline gives CDR1 SGHDT, CDR2 YYEEEE. V lost 2 bases and J lost 7; bases outside the gene matches: 6. The CDR3 contains 16 residues. CDR3: CASSLFGLAGDNEQFF. The CDR3 coding sequence is TGTGCCAGCAGCTTATTTGGACTAGCGGGGGATAATGAGCAGTTCTTC.

The chain couples TRBV19 to TRBJ2-1; 14 bases match TRBD2. The CDR3 is 17 residues long. From germline, CDR1 is LNHDA and CDR2 SQIVND (reference sequence). With V trimmed by 5 bases and J by 4 bases, 7 bases remained unmatched. The CDR3 DNA is TGTGCCAGTAGTCCCGGGACTAGCGGGGGCCTTTACAATGAGCAGTTCTTC. Protein: CASSPGTSGGLYNEQFF.

This clone has a single count. The chain couples TRBV2 to TRBJ2-5, with 13 bases aligning to TRBD2. CDR3 size: 19 residues. Trimming took 0 bases from V and 2 from J; bases not matched to a gene: 9. Germline V gives CDR1 SNHLY, CDR2 FYNNEI. For the CDR3, the DNA is TGTGCCAGCAGTGAAGCGCTTTTGACTAGCGGGGGGACTCAAGAGACCCAGTACTTC. Its translation: CASSEALLTSGGTQETQYF.

This sequence joins TRBV6-4 and TRBJ2-3; 9 positions match TRBD2. This CDR3 has 15 amino acids. V lost 5 bases to trimming and J lost 1 base; unmatched junction nucleotides: 4. From germline, CDR1 is MRHNA and CDR2 SNTAGT. This chain's CDR3 is CASSKAGGGTDTQYF. In DNA form, the CDR3 reads TGTGCCAGCAGTAAAGCGGGGGGCGGCACAGATACGCAGTATTTT.

This clone was observed a single time. The rearrangement links TRBV7-3 to TRBJ1-2; 9 nucleotides align to TRBD1. The CDR3 is 15 amino acids. V shed 5 bases and J 5 bases; nucleotides not matched to a gene: 9. The V gene's germline CDR1 is SGHTA and CDR2 FQGTGA. CDR3 sequence (DNA): TGTGCCAGCAGCCCCTCCGGGACAGGGAGGTATGGCTACACCTTC. This codes for CASSPSGTGRYGYTF.

The V gene is TRBV28, the J gene TRBJ2-1; the D gene is possibly TRBD2 (6 bases). V shed 3 bases and J shed 1 base, with 7 bases lying between them. The CDR3 has 14 residues. From germline, CDR1 is MDHEN and CDR2 SYDVKM. CDR3: CASSLRGSYNEQFF. In DNA, the CDR3 is TGTGCCAGCAGTTTGCGGGGATCCTACAATGAGCAGTTCTTC.

This clone was seen only a few times. This chain joins TRBV5-1 and TRBJ1-5; no firm D call. V gave up 2 bases and J gave up 3 bases, with 6 bases separating them. The CDR3 totals 13 residues. CDR1 is SGHRS and CDR2 is YFSETQ in the germline V gene. CDR3: CASSFGNNQPQHF. In DNA, the CDR3 is TGCGCCAGCAGCTTCGGTAACAATCAGCCCCAGCATTTT.

V gene TRBV9 combines with J gene TRBJ1-3; 7 nucleotides align to TRBD1. The CDR3 totals 17 residues. After removal of 3 bases from V and 2 bases from J, the junction contained 11 bases not matched to a gene. Per the germline V gene, CDR1 is SGDLS and CDR2 is YYNGEE. CDR3 sequence: CASSARPQGDAGNTIYF. CDR3 in DNA: TGTGCCAGCAGCGCAAGACCGCAGGGGGACGCTGGAAACACCATATATTTT.

V and J are TRBV30 and TRBJ1-1; D possibly corresponds to TRBD1 (6 bases). CDR3 length: 12 residues. CDR1 is GTSNPN and CDR2 is SVGIG in the germline V gene (reference sequence). Trimming removed 2 bases from V and 8 bases from J, with 12 bases in between. The CDR3 DNA reads as TGTGCCTGGAGTACTGTTACAGGGGAAGCTTTCTTT. Amino acid sequence: CAWSTVTGEAFF.

V is TRBV18 and J is TRBJ2-2, with 7 bases lining up with TRBD1. Losses at the gene ends were 5 bases for V and 0 bases for J; bases not matched to a gene: 3. The CDR3 is 15 residues long. Germline V CDR1 and CDR2: KGHSH, LQKENI. The CDR3 DNA reads TGTGCCAGCTCAATAGGGACAGCGAACACCGGGGAGCTGTTTTTT. Protein product: CASSIGTANTGELFF.

This clone occurred once. The V call is TRBV5-5, the J call TRBJ1-1; 8 nucleotides align to TRBD1. The CDR3 contains 13 residues. V was clipped by 5 bases and J by 10 bases; unmatched bases: 10. Looked up from germline, CDR1 is SGHKS and CDR2 is YYEKEE (reference sequence). The CDR3 sequence is CASSLQGDYRAFF. The CDR3 region has the DNA TGTGCCAGCAGTCTACAGGGGGATTACAGAGCTTTCTTT.

V usage is TRBV5-1 and J usage is TRBJ1-6; tentatively, D is TRBD1 (5 bases). CDR3 size: 13 residues. Deletions cut 1 base from V and 13 bases from J, with 12 bases between. Per germline, CDR1 SGHRS and CDR2 YFSETQ. CDR3 amino acids: CASSLMAGGPLHF. CDR3 DNA: TGCGCCAGCAGCTTGATGGCCGGGGGTCCCCTCCACTTT.

The chain uses TRBV9 and TRBJ1-1, with unresolved D. V was clipped by 3 bases and J by 6 bases, with 12 bases between them. The CDR3 has 13 residues. Germline CDR1 reads SGDLS; CDR2 reads YYNGEE. Here the CDR3 DNA reads TGTGCCAGCAGCGCCCGATCATCGGCTGAAGCTTTCTTT. It codes for CASSARSSAEAFF. The entire variable domain, with the rest obtained from reference TRBV9 and TRBJ1-1, is as follows: DSGVTQTPKHLITATGQRVTLRCSPRSGDLSVYWYQQSLDQGLQFLIQYYNGEERAKGNILERFSAQQFPDLHSELNLSSLELGDSALYFCASSARSSAEAFFGQGTRLTVV.

This chain links TRBV2 with TRBJ2-2; the D gene is possibly TRBD1 (5 bases). Germline CDR1 SNHLY, CDR2 FYNNEI. Trimming shortened V by 6 bases and J by 1 base, and 9 bases separated the two germline ends. CDR3 length: 14 residues. The CDR3 sequence: CASRGGQNTGELFF. CDR3 nucleotides: TGTGCCAGCAGGGGCGGACAGAACACCGGGGAGCTGTTTTTT. Full variable domain (outside the CDR3, taken from reference TRBV2 and TRBJ2-2): EPEVTQTPSHQVTQMGQEVILRCVPISNHLYFYWYRQILGQKVEFLVSFYNNEISEKSEIFDDQFSVERPDGSNFTLKIRSTKLEDSAMYFCASRGGQNTGELFFGEGSRLTVL.